The 8 T cell receptor beta chains below all came from one sample that was sequenced in a study of T-cell memory formation after mild COVID-19. From the 5' RACE reads, TCRdb called clonotypes with MiXCR, one entry per CDR3 protein. The sample shows around 470,000 distinct CDR3 sequences, 20% of them seen only once. What was sequenced was PBMCs or a T cell subset sorted from them (not recorded which). These receptors all stem from an adult woman who had mild COVID-19 (a few samples of this study predate the infection). Cell type and time point are not known.

This clonotype was seen more than once but under ten times. The chain recombines TRBV29-1 with TRBJ1-1, with TRBD1 matching over 11 bases. The V gene's germline CDR1 is SQVTM and CDR2 ANQGSEA. J was trimmed by 1 base and V by 4 bases; bases with no gene match: 8. This CDR3 has 16 amino acids. As DNA, the CDR3 is TGCAGCGTTGGGACAGGGGGCTGGCGCAGGAACACTGAAGCTTTCTTT. Translated: CSVGTGGWRRNTEAFF.

This clonotype was picked up a small number of times. The genes are TRBV5-1 and TRBJ2-1, with TRBD1 matching 9 bases. The CDR3 extends over 15 amino acids. The germline V gene has CDR1 SGHRS and CDR2 YFSETQ. The V gene end was trimmed by 3 bases and the J gene end by 4 bases; junction bases not matched to a gene: 5. CDR3 amino acids: CASSSDRGFYNEQFF. DNA for the CDR3: TGCGCCAGCAGCTCCGACAGGGGGTTTTACAATGAGCAGTTCTTC.

V gene TRBV6-5 combines with J gene TRBJ2-5, with D tentatively TRBD2 (6 bases). Germline V lookup: CDR1 MNHEY, CDR2 SVGAGI. V gave up 5 bases and J gave up 5 bases, with 15 bases separating them. This CDR3 has 14 amino acids. DNA of the CDR3: TGTGCCAGCAGTCTCCGACTAGGTGGGGAGACCCAGTACTTC. The encoded protein is CASSLRLGGETQYF.

This clonotype was recorded at least ten times. The chain employs TRBV15 and TRBJ2-3; D not certain. The CDR3 runs 13 residues. Between the trimmed V and J ends, which lost 0 bases and 4 bases, there was a span of 5 bases. CDR1 LNHNV and CDR2 YYDKDF come from the germline V gene (reference sequence). The CDR3 spells CATSRDRSDTQYF. In nucleotides, the CDR3 is TGTGCCACCAGCAGAGATCGTTCAGATACGCAGTATTTT.

As DNA, the CDR3 is TGCAGTGCTCGATCCTTTCGGGTCCGGAGCTTGAACGAGCAGTACTTC. It yields the protein CSARSFRVRSLNEQYF. The V call is TRBV20-1, the J call TRBJ2-7, with D uncertain. This CDR3 is built from 16 residues. Germline V gene lookup returns CDR1 DFQATT and CDR2 SNEGSKA (reference sequence). V was trimmed by 5 bases and J by 5 bases, leaving 25 bases between them.

The chain uses TRBV15 and TRBJ2-5; D gene uncertain. The germline V gene has CDR1 LNHNV and CDR2 YYDKDF (reference sequence). The V end lost 0 bases, the J end lost 5 bases, and 16 bases lay between the germline ends. The CDR3 contains 16 residues. In nucleotides, the CDR3 is TGTGCCACCAGCAGAGATCTGCAGGCGATGAGGGAGACCCAGTACTTC. This codes for CATSRDLQAMRETQYF.

The sample holds a few counts of this clonotype. The gene calls are TRBV20-1 and TRBJ2-1; TRBD2 might be the D (6 bases). The CDR3 sequence is 14 residues long. Germline CDR1 DFQATT, CDR2 SNEGSKA (reference sequence). Trimming shortened V by 5 bases and J by 3 bases, and 14 bases separated the two germline ends. The CDR3 region has the DNA TGCAGTGCTGCCAGGAGGGCGGTCTACAATGAGCAGTTCTTC. This sequence encodes CSAARRAVYNEQFF.

This clonotype has a handful of counts. V gene TRBV5-4 combines with J gene TRBJ1-2, with TRBD1 matching over 8 bases. CDR3 length equals 17 residues. Germline assignment: CDR1 SGHNT and CDR2 YYREEE (reference sequence). Unmatched junction bases numbered 14, after V lost 4 bases and J lost 3 bases. CDR3 DNA sequence: TGTGCCAGCAGCCACCCGGGACAGGTGTATGTTGACTATGGCTACACCTTC. Its protein is CASSHPGQVYVDYGYTF.